This TCR beta chain comes out of a study of T cell responses to AZD1222 COVID-19 vaccine (dated by TCRdb to the early 2020s). Describing the broader study: A total of around 240 trial participants underwent TCR sequencing, of whom some 200 had received two doses of AZD1222 and about 25 had received two doses of the MenACWY control vaccine. Trial participants were enrolled into age subgroups of 18-55, 56-69 and 70-plus years, which contained 148, 28 and 57 TCR-sequenced participants, respectively. What the authors observed across the whole study: Participants were mostly white British, with more females than males. The authors suggested clonal diversity may have been underestimated. Conclusions about previously exposed vaccinees are limited, since just five or six AZD1222 recipients were seropositive for SARS-CoV-2 at baseline. In the small 56-69-year group, the increase in depth fell short of significance, most likely because of low power. Reportedly, almost half of the unique spike-specific TCRs recognized epitopes lying outside the regions that are mutated in the B.1.351 and B.1.1.7 variants. The vaccine-associated CD4 TCRs covered the entire spike protein, and the dominant responses fell in regions 160-218 and 743-854. Because no day 14 peak-response samples were available, repertoires were characterized only after the peak T cell response. After two AZD1222 doses, spike-specific TCR breadth and depth were significantly higher than at day 0 and than in MenACWY recipients.

The CDR3 regions of human TCRbeta chains were subjected to immunosequencing. From the authors' description of their analysis: Repertoire TCRs were checked for matches against a reference library of SARS-CoV-2-specific TCRs that had been generated using the MIRA antigen-specificity platform. Breadth was defined as the fraction of unique TCRs that were SARS-CoV-2-associated. Depth was defined as the fraction of total T cells that were SARS-CoV-2-associated. Using the MIRA data, every spike-specific TCR was mapped to the spike region that the TCR reacted to and assigned to either a CD4 or a CD8 class. Log10-transformed breadth and depth values were compared by one-way ANOVA with Sidak's multiple comparisons tests. As stored in TCRdb, this immuneACCESS dataset retains in-frame rearrangements with V and J assigned. A fraction of the clones does not appear; measured against another copy, unresolved V genes explain less than half of the discrepancy, and the remainder lacks a known reason. The D gene and trimming were derived from the DNA, and the V and J assignments and clone size from that table. The sample table lists more than 150,000 clones, 92% of them with a count of one. The top ten clones comprise under 1.5% of the sample.

About this clone: Its antigen specificity is not known. It has no much larger one-base neighbor in the sample; base qualities were not kept.

The CDR3 numbers 15 residues from cysteine through phenylalanine. CDR3 DNA only is kept here, 45 bases in frame from base 1. According to the germline V gene, CDR1 reads MDHEN and CDR2 reads SYDVKM. V lost 7 bases and J lost 1 base; the stretch between them is 15 bases long. The time point label for this specimen denotes: about 28 days (+/-7) after the second vaccine dose. AZD1222 recipients with second doses at about 4 weeks or about 12 weeks were pooled, because spike-specific TCR depth and breadth did not differ between schedules. Vaccinee samples were obtained from the UK trials COV001 and COV002, which included a single-blind randomized controlled phase 2/3 trial of AZD1222 (ChAdOx1 nCoV-19) in healthy adults. For TCRbeta chain sequencing, PBMC samples from trial participants were taken at day 0 and at day 28 after the second dose.

The sample was peripheral blood, taken 28 days after the second AZD1222 dose. The receptor comes from an adult who received the AZD1222 COVID-19 vaccine. The chain joins TRBV28 to TRBJ2-3; TRBD1 is a weak D gene call, 6 bases matching. CDR3 loop: CASTLGPGGTDTQYF. The DNA sequence is TGTGCCAGCACCCTGGGCCCAGGGGGCACAGATACGCAGTATTTT.